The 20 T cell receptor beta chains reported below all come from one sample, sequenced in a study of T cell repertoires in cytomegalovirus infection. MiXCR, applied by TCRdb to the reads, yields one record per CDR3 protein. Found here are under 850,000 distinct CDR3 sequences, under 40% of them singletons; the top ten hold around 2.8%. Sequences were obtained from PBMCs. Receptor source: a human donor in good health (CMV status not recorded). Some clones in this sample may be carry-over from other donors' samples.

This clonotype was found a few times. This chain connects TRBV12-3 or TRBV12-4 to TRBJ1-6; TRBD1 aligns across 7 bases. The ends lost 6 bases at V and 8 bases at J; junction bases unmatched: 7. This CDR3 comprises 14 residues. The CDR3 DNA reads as TGTGCCAGCAGGACGACAGGGTCGTATTCACCCCTCCACTTT. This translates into CASRTTGSYSPLHF.

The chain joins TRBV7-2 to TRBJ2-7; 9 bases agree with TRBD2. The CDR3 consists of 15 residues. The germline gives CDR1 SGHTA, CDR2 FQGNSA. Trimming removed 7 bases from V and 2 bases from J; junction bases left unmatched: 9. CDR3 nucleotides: TGTGCCAGCACCTCGGGGGCGGGGGGGGCCTACGAGCAGTACTTC. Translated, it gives CASTSGAGGAYEQYF. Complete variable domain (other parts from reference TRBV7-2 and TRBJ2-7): GAGVSQSPSNKVTEKGKDVELRCDPISGHTALYWYRQSLGQGLEFLIYFQGNSAPDKSGLPSDRFSAERTGGSVSTLTIQRTQQEDSAVYLCASTSGAGGAYEQYFGPGTRLTVT.

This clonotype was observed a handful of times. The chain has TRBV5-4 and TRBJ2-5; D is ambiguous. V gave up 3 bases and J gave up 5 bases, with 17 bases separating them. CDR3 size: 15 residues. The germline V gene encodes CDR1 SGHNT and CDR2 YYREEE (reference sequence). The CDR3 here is CASSSSESPLETQYF. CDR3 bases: TGTGCCAGCAGCTCGAGCGAATCCCCTCTCGAGACCCAGTACTTC.

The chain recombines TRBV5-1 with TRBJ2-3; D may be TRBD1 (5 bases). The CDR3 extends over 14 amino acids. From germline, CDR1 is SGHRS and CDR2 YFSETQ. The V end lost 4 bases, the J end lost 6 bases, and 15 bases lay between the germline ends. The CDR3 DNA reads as TGCGCCAGCAGCGTGGTCCCTCAGGGCGATACGCAGTATTTT. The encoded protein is CASSVVPQGDTQYF.

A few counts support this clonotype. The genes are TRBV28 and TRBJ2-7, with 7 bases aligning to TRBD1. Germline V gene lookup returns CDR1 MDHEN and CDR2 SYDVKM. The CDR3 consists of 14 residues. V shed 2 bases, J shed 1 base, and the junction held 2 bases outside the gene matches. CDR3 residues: CASSLRGQSYEQYF. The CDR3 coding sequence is TGTGCCAGCAGTTTAAGGGGACAGTCCTACGAGCAGTACTTC.

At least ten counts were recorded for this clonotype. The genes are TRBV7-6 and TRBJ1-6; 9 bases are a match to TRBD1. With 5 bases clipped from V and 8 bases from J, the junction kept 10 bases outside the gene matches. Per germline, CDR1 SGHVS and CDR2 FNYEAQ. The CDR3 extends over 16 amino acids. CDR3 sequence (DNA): TGTGCCAGCAGCCCTCGACCGGGACAGGGAGATTCACCCCTCCACTTT. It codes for CASSPRPGQGDSPLHF.

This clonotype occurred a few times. CDR3 amino acids: CASSAPPGQVTSGYTF. In DNA form, the CDR3 reads TGTGCCAGCAGCGCGCCGCCGGGACAGGTTACAAGTGGCTACACCTTC. V usage is TRBV7-9 and J usage is TRBJ1-2, with 8 bases fitting TRBD1. J lost 7 bases, V lost 5 bases, and 15 bases had no gene match. The CDR3 spans 16 residues. CDR1 and CDR2 from the germline V gene are SEHNR and FQNEAQ (reference sequence). The full variable domain, completed using reference TRBV7-9 and TRBJ1-2, is DTGVSQNPRHKITKRGQNVTFRCDPISEHNRLYWYRQTLGQGPEFLTYFQNEAQLEKSRLLSDRFSAERPKGSFSTLEIQRTEQGDSAMYLCASSAPPGQVTSGYTFGSGTRLTVV.

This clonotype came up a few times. The CDR3 loop reads CASSLVVAGQETQYF. Written as DNA, the CDR3 is TGTGCCAGCAGCTTGGTGGTAGCGGGGCAAGAGACCCAGTACTTC. V and J are TRBV5-5 and TRBJ2-5, with TRBD2 matching 8 bases. This CDR3 has 15 residues. CDR1 SGHKS and CDR2 YYEKEE come from the germline V gene (reference sequence). V shed 0 bases, J shed 2 bases, and the junction held 3 bases outside the gene matches.

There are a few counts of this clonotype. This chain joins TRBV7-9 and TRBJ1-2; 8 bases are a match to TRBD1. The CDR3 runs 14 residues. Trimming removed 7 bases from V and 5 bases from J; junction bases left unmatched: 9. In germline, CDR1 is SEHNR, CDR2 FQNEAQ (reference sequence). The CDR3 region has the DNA TGTGCCAGCACCGCCGGACAGGGTTTTTATGGCTACACCTTC. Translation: CASTAGQGFYGYTF.

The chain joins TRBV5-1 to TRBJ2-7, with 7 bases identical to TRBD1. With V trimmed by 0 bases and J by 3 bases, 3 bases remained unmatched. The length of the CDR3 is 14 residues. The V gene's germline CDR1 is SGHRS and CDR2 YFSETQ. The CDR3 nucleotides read TGCGCCAGCAGCTTGGGGACAGGACTCTACGAGCAGTACTTC. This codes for CASSLGTGLYEQYF.

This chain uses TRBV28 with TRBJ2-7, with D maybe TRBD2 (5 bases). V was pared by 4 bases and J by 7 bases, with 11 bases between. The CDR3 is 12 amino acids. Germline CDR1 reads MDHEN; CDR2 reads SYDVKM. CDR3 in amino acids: CASSSRRREQYF. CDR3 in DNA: TGTGCCAGCAGTTCCCGGAGGAGGGAGCAGTACTTC.

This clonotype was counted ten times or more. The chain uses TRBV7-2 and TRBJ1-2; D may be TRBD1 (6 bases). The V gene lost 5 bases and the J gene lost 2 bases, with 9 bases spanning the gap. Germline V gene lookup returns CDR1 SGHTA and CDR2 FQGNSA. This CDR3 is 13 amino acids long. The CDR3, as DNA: TGTGCCAGCAGCCGGACAGAGAACTATGGCTACACCTTC. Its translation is CASSRTENYGYTF.

CDR3 amino acids: CASSLLGTYYEQYF. The CDR3 bases are TGTGCCAGCAGTTTATTGGGGACGTACTACGAGCAGTACTTC. V usage is TRBV28 and J usage is TRBJ2-7; D may be TRBD1 or TRBD2 (5 bases each). Germline-derived CDR1 and CDR2 are MDHEN and SYDVKM. The CDR3 sequence is 14 residues long. The V end lost 1 base, the J end lost 3 bases, and 10 bases lay between the germline ends.

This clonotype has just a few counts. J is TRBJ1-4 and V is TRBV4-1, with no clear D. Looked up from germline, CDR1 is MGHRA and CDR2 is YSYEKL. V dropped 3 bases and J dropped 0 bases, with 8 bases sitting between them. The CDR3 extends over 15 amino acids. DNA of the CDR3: TGCGCCAGCAGCCAGGTCCTCGCAACTAATGAAAAACTGTTTTTT. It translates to CASSQVLATNEKLFF.

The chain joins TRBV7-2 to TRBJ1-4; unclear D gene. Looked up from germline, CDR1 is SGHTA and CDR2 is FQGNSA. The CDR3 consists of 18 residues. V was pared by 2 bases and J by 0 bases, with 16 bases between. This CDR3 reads CASSLMVRGKTTNEKLFF. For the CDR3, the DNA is TGTGCCAGCAGCTTAATGGTGCGGGGAAAAACAACTAATGAAAAACTGTTTTTT. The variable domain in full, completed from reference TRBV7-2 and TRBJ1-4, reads GAGVSQSPSNKVTEKGKDVELRCDPISGHTALYWYRQSLGQGLEFLIYFQGNSAPDKSGLPSDRFSAERTGGSVSTLTIQRTQQEDSAVYLCASSLMVRGKTTNEKLFFGSGTQLSVL.

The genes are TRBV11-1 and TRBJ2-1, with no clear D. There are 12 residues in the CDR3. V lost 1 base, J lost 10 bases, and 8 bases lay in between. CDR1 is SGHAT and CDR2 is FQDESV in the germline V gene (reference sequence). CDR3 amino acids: CASSLVVEEQFF. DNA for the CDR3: TGTGCCAGCAGCTTAGTAGTGGAAGAGCAGTTCTTC.

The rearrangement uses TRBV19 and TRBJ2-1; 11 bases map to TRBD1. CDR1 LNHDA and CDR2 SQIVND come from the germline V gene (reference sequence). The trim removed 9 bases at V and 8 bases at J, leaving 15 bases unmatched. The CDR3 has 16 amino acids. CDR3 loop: CASSPQSGTGGHEQFF. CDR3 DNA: TGTGCCAGCAGTCCCCAATCCGGGACAGGGGGTCATGAGCAGTTCTTC.

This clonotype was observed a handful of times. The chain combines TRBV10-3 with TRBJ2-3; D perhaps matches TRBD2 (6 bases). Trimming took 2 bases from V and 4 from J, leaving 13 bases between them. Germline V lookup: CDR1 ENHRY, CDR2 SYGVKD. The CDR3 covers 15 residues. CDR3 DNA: TGTGCCATCAGTGAGCCCCGACTAGTCGCAGATACGCAGTATTTT. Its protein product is CAISEPRLVADTQYF.

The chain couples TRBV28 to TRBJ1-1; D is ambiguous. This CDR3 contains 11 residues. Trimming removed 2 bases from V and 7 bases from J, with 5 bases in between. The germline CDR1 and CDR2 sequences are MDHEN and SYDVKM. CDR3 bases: TGTGCCAGCAGTTTAATTTATGAAGCTTTCTTT. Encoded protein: CASSLIYEAFF.

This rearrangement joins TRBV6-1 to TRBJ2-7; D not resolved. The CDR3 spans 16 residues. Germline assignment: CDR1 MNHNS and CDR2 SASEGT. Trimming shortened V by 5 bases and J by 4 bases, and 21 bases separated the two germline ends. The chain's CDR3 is CASSYRRTQQSYEQYF. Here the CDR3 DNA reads TGTGCCAGCAGTTACCGAAGGACCCAACAAAGTTACGAGCAGTACTTC.